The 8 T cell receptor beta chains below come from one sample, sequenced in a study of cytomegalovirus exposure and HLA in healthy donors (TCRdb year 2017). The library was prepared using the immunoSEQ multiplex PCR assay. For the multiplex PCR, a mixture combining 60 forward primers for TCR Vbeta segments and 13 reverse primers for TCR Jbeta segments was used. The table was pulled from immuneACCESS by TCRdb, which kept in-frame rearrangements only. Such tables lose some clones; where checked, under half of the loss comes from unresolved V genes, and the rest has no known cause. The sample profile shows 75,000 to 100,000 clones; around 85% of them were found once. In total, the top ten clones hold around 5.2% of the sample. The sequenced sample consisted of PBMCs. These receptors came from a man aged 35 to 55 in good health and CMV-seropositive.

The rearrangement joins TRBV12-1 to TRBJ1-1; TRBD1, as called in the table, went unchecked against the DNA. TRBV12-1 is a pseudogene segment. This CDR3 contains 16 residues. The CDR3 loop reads CASSTRSDRANTEAFF. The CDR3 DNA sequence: TGTGCCAGCAGCACCCGATCGGACAGGGCGAACACTGAAGCTTTCTTT.

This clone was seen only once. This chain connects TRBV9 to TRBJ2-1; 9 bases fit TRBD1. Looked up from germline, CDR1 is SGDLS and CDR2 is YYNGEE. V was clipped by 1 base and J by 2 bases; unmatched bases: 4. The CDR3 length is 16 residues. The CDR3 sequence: CASSVTQGAAYNEQFF. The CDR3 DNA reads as TGTGCCAGCAGCGTAACACAGGGGGCCGCCTACAATGAGCAGTTCTTC. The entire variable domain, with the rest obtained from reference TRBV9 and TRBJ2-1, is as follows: DSGVTQTPKHLITATGQRVTLRCSPRSGDLSVYWYQQSLDQGLQFLIQYYNGEERAKGNILERFSAQQFPDLHSELNLSSLELGDSALYFCASSVTQGAAYNEQFFGPGTRLTVL.

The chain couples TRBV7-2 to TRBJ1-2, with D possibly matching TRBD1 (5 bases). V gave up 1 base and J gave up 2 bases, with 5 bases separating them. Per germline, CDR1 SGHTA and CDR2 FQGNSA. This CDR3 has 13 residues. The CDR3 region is CASSLGQNYGYTF. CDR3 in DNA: TGTGCCAGCAGCTTAGGACAGAACTATGGCTACACCTTC.

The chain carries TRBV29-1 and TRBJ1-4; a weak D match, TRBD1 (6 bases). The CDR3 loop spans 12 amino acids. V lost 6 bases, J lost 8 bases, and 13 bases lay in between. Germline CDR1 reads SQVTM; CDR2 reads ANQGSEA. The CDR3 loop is CSVAQGREKLFF. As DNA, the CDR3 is TGCAGCGTCGCACAGGGTCGAGAAAAACTGTTTTTT.

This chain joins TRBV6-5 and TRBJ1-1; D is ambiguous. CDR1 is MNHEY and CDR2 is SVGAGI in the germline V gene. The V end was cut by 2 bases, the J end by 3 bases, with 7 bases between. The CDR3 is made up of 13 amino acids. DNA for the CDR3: TGTGCCAGCAGTTACGAGGTGGACACTGAAGCTTTCTTT. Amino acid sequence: CASSYEVDTEAFF.

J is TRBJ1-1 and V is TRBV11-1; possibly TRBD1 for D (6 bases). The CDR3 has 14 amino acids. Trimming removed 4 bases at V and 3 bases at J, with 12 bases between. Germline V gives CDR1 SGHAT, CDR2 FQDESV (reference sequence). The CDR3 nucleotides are TGTGCCAGCAGCTCTTTAGCAGGGGACACTGAAGCTTTCTTT. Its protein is CASSSLAGDTEAFF.

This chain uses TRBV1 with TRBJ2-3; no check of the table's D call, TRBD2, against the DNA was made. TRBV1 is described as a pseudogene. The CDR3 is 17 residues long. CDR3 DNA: TGCACCAGCAGCCAACCCCGACTAGCGGGAGGGAAAATCGGTAAGTATTTT. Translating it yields CTSSQPRLAGGKIGKYF.

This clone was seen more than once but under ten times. The CDR3 DNA sequence: TGCGCCAGCAGCTACGACAGGGGAAATAGCGGGAGACCGAACACCGGGGAGCTGTTTTTT. It encodes CASSYDRGNSGRPNTGELFF. The chain combines TRBV5-1 with TRBJ2-2, with a weak D call TRBD2 (9 bases). Trimming removed 3 bases from V and 0 bases from J, with 24 bases in between. Germline V gene sequence: CDR1 SGHRS, CDR2 YFSETQ. The CDR3 runs to 20 residues.